This TCR beta chain was identified during a study of cytomegalovirus exposure and HLA in healthy donors (dated by TCRdb to the late 2010s). Describing the broader study: A later analysis indicated that the 120 or so validation repertoires were generated on the platform also employed for the 700 or so repertoires of the first cohort. The study aimed to test whether signatures of past pathogen exposure could be identified by cataloging public T cell receptors. A separate validation cohort of over 95 different subjects was used in addition to the 666-subject first cohort. To predict cytomegalovirus infection status, the study brought together high-throughput TCR immunosequencing, statistical association of individual TCRs with disease status, and machine learning.

The library was generated by the immunoSEQ multiplex PCR assay. The original pipeline was this. A statistical classification framework was developed to diagnose cytomegalovirus status using the catalog of TCR beta chain sequences. Held by TCRdb, this immuneACCESS table contains in-frame sequences only and omits some clones. Under half of the omission traces to an unresolved V gene where checked; the cause of the rest is unknown. The V and J calls and clone size were taken over from that table, and D and trimming were inferred from the DNA. In all, the sample holds 150,000 or so clones, and 85% of those were seen once. The ten biggest clones cover around 2.4% of the sample. The donors belonged to the validation cohort of approximately 130 subjects, which was separate from the roughly 670-subject first cohort. Spanning cysteine to phenylalanine, the CDR3 consists of 14 amino acids. Of the read, only the CDR3 DNA is kept; its 42 bases are in frame from base 1. CDR1 and CDR2 are read off the germline V gene as SGHVS and FNYEAQ. For this chain, trimming is 5 bases at the V end and 1 base at the J end, and the number of junction bases without a gene match is 4.

The full study reports these points: In vitro tests confirmed that three of the cytomegalovirus-associated TCR beta chains recognize cytomegalovirus antigens. The validation cohort had no HLA typing available for a later analysis, so co-occurrence within that cohort was assessed over all 130 or so repertoires. Of the cluster scores, roughly 95% were above 0 in a later analysis, which found that TCRs clustered in the first cohort also tended to co-occur in the roughly 130 validation repertoires. The study gave a list of 150 to 200 TCR beta chains associated with cytomegalovirus. Most TCR sequences were observed very rarely across donors, whereas some public TCRs were present in many individuals. The classifier was reported to diagnose cytomegalovirus status with high specificity and sensitivity in both the original and validation cohorts. The authors suggested that the approach could potentially be extended to other disease states and immunological phenotypes.

As regards this clone: Its antigen target is currently unknown. It has no much larger one-base neighbor in the sample; base qualities were not kept.

The V and J segments used are TRBV7-6 and TRBJ2-7; 8 bases in the junction line up with TRBD1. Material: PBMCs. This receptor was identified in a man aged 25 to 45 in good health and CMV-seropositive. At the DNA level, the sequence is TGTGCCAGCAGCCCACGGACAGGGTCCTACGAGCAGTACTTC. Its product reads: CASSPRTGSYEQYF.